Listed below are T cell receptor beta chains from one sample, sequenced in a study of beta chain features in type 1 diabetes. Clones were sequenced by immunoSEQ multiplex PCR, and TCRdb holds only the in-frame ones, with some missing. The sample shows 150,000 or so clones, nearly 9.5% of them seen only once. Material for sequencing was central memory CD4+ T cells from blood. These receptors were collected from a man aged 18-30 years in good health. CDR3s include the opening cysteine and the closing phenylalanine or tryptophan. A D gene is named only where the DNA matches it firmly. Expanded clones are given a class, and other clones once, few, many or no size at all.

CDR3 length	V gene	J gene	D gene	clone size	CDR3 DNA	CDR3 protein
14	TRBV6-1	TRBJ1-5	.	few	TGTGCCAGCAGTGCGTCGGGGGGCCGGCAGCCCCAGCATTTT	CASSASGGRQPQHF
15	TRBV7-2	TRBJ1-2	TRBD1	few	TGTGCCAGCAGCTTAGCAGGGGGCGAGAACTATGGCTACACCTTC	CASSLAGGENYGYTF
16	TRBV7-2	TRBJ2-1	TRBD2	.	TGTGCCAGCAGCTTTGGTAGCGGGGGGCCGAACAATGAGCAGTTCTTC	CASSFGSGGPNNEQFF
17	TRBV15	TRBJ1-6	TRBD1	once	TGTGCCACCAGCAGAGACCCAGGGGGCGGGTGGGATTCACCCCTCCACTTT	CATSRDPGGGWDSPLHF
15	TRBV19	TRBJ1-5	.	few	TGTGCCAGTAGTATGGGGGCCTTTGGAGTACAGCCCCAGCATTTT	CASSMGAFGVQPQHF
11	TRBV5-1	TRBJ2-7	.	.	TGCGCCAGTCACGAGAACTACGAGCAGTACTTC	CASHENYEQYF
15	TRBV7-2	TRBJ2-5	TRBD2	few	TGTGCCAGCAGCAAACAGACTAGCGGGCAAGAGACCCAGTACTTC	CASSKQTSGQETQYF
16	TRBV4-1	TRBJ2-3	TRBD2	few	TGCGCCAGCAGCCAAACTAGCGGGGGGCGGGCAGATACGCAGTATTTT	CASSQTSGGRADTQYF
18	TRBV7-6	TRBJ2-7	TRBD2	few	TGTGCCAGCAGCTCAACTACTAGCGGGGGGACCCGCTCCTACGAGCAGTACTTC	CASSSTTSGGTRSYEQYF
13	TRBV29-1	TRBJ1-6	TRBD1	many	TGCAGCGCCGGACAGGGCGAGGGTTCACCCCTCCACTTT	CSAGQGEGSPLHF
14	TRBV5-6	TRBJ2-7	TRBD1	few	TGTGCCAGCACCACGACAGGGGTCAAGAACGAGCAGTACTTC	CASTTTGVKNEQYF
15	TRBV7-9	TRBJ2-2	.	few	TGTGCCAGCAGCTTATGGCAGGAGAACACCGGGGAGCTGTTTTTT	CASSLWQENTGELFF
15	TRBV4-1	TRBJ1-2	.	.	TGCGCCAGCAGCCGCGACGGGGGGGAGGGCTATGGCTACACCTTC	CASSRDGGEGYGYTF
14	TRBV11-2	TRBJ2-1	TRBD1	few	TGTGCCAGCAGCGCACCGGGACAGTACAATGAGCAGTTCTTC	CASSAPGQYNEQFF
17	TRBV30	TRBJ2-6	.	many	TGTGCCTGGAGTCAGGGGGGCCTTAGCTCTGGGGCCAACGTCCTGACTTTC	CAWSQGGLSSGANVLTF
15	TRBV7-2	TRBJ2-7	.	.	TGTGCCAGCAGCATGGACAGCCACCCCCTGAACGAGCAGTACTTC	CASSMDSHPLNEQYF
16	TRBV7-8	TRBJ2-1	TRBD2	few	TGTGCCAGCAGCGGGGAGCTAGCGGGGGGGTACAATGAGCAGTTCTTC	CASSGELAGGYNEQFF
15	TRBV5-1	TRBJ1-2	.	.	TGCGCCAGCAGCTTATTGGACGGGAATAACTATGGCTACACCTTC	CASSLLDGNNYGYTF
12	TRBV21-1	TRBJ1-2	.	.	TGTGCCAGCAGCCGGGGGGAGTATGGCTACACCTTC	CASSRGEYGYTF
15	TRBV5-5	TRBJ1-6	.	.	TGTGCCAGCAGCAAGGGACTTGCGACGGGTTCACCCCTCCACTTT	CASSKGLATGSPLHF
15	TRBV4-2	TRBJ1-3	TRBD1	.	TGTGCCAGCAGCCAAGAGGGACAGGGTGGAAACACCATATATTTT	CASSQEGQGGNTIYF
15	TRBV4-2	TRBJ2-2	.	few	TGTGCCAGCAGCTTTCGGGACACACGCGGCGGGGAGCTGTTTTTT	CASSFRDTRGGELFF
15	TRBV4-2	TRBJ2-5	.	few	TGTGCCAGCAGCCAAGGGCGACTTAGCGTCGAGACCCAGTACTTC	CASSQGRLSVETQYF
15	TRBV9	TRBJ2-7	TRBD1	few	TGTGCCAGCAGCATCGGACAGGGCCCAACCTACGAGCAGTACTTC	CASSIGQGPTYEQYF
15	TRBV5-4	TRBJ2-6	.	few	TGTGCCAGCAGCTTGGGAGGTCCTGGGGCCAACGTCCTGACTTTC	CASSLGGPGANVLTF
15	TRBV18	TRBJ2-1	TRBD2	few	TGTGCCAGCTCATTAGGACTAGCGGGGGACCCCGAGCAGTTCTTC	CASSLGLAGDPEQFF
15	TRBV7-3	TRBJ1-2	.	.	TGTGCCAGCAGCCACAGCCGGGACACTCGTTATGGCTACACCTTC	CASSHSRDTRYGYTF
16	TRBV5-1	TRBJ2-7	TRBD1	.	TGCGCCAGCAGCTTGGCCTTCGGACAGGTTTCGTACGAGCAGTACTTC	CASSLAFGQVSYEQYF
17	TRBV7-9	TRBJ2-2	TRBD1	few	TGTGCCAGCAGCTCCACAAGGACAGGGCAGAACACCGGGGAGCTGTTTTTT	CASSSTRTGQNTGELFF
14	TRBV5-4	TRBJ1-4	.	.	TGTGCCAGCAGCGCGGGACCGGCCGATGAAAAACTGTTTTTT	CASSAGPADEKLFF
12	TRBV30	TRBJ1-6	.	few	TGTGCCTGGAGTGTACTATATTCACCCCTCCACTTT	CAWSVLYSPLHF
11	TRBV7-2	TRBJ2-7	.	.	TGTGCCAGCAGCCTGTATTACGAGCAGTACTTC	CASSLYYEQYF
14	TRBV7-8	TRBJ2-7	TRBD1	few	TGTGCCAGCAGCCCGACGGGACAGACCTACGAGCAGTACTTC	CASSPTGQTYEQYF
20	TRBV13	TRBJ1-6	TRBD1	.	TGTGCCAGCAGCTTAGGCCGAGGACAGGGGGCTAGCTCCTATAATTCACCCCTCCACTTT	CASSLGRGQGASSYNSPLHF
19	TRBV29-1	TRBJ2-3	.	.	TGCAGCGCCCGAAGGGAGATTTGGGGGGGCCCTTCACCCACAGATACGCAGTATTTT	CSARREIWGGPSPTDTQYF
16	TRBV9	TRBJ1-2	TRBD1	many	TGTGCCAGCAGCGTAGAACAGGGGGCAAATGGCTATGGCTACACCTTC	CASSVEQGANGYGYTF
14	TRBV29-1	TRBJ1-5	TRBD1	.	TGCAGCGTATGTTCTGGGACAGTAAATCAGCCCCAGCATTTT	CSVCSGTVNQPQHF
15	TRBV29-1	TRBJ2-1	TRBD2	many	TGCAGCGTTGAAGGGACTAGTTATGCAGACAGTGAGCAGTTCTTC	CSVEGTSYADSEQFF
14	TRBV18	TRBJ2-3	.	many	TGTGCCAGCTCACCTCCCCCGGGCACAGATACGCAGTATTTT	CASSPPPGTDTQYF
14	TRBV6-5	TRBJ1-1	.	once	TGTGCCAGCAGTTACGGTTCAGGGATGGAAGAAGCTTTCTTT	CASSYGSGMEEAFF
13	TRBV29-1	TRBJ2-1	TRBD1	.	TGCAGTATTGATCGACAGGGCAGCGATGAGCAGTTCTTC	CSIDRQGSDEQFF
13	TRBV19	TRBJ1-5	.	few	TGTGCCAGTAGTATGCAGAGAGGGCAGCCCCAGCATTTT	CASSMQRGQPQHF
12	TRBV30	TRBJ2-7	.	many	TGTGCCTGGAGTGGCAGGGCCTACGAGCAGTACTTC	CAWSGRAYEQYF
13	TRBV6-5	TRBJ1-2	TRBD1	few	TGTGCCAGCAGTTACGACAGGGGATATGGCTACACCTTC	CASSYDRGYGYTF
14	TRBV7-8	TRBJ1-2	TRBD1	.	TGTGCCAGCAGCTTATGGGACAGGGATACTGGCTACACCTTC	CASSLWDRDTGYTF
11	TRBV7-9	TRBJ2-5	.	many	TGTGCCAGCAGCCCCTCGGAGACCCAGTACTTC	CASSPSETQYF
12	TRBV30	TRBJ1-3	.	few	TGTGCCTGGAGGAATGTGGACTACACCATATATTTT	CAWRNVDYTIYF
15	TRBV7-2	TRBJ2-2	TRBD2	.	TGTGCCAGCAGCTCCGGACTAGCGGGGGGCGGGGAGCTGTTTTTT	CASSSGLAGGGELFF
13	TRBV10-3	TRBJ2-7	.	.	TGTGCCATCAGTGAGTCGACAGCCCCCGAGCAGTACTTC	CAISESTAPEQYF
13	TRBV6-1	TRBJ1-3	.	.	TGTGCCAGCGAGACAGGCTCTGGAAACACCATATATTTT	CASETGSGNTIYF
14	TRBV5-1	TRBJ2-7	.	.	TGCGCCAGCAGCTTGGCCGGATCAGGCCACGAGCAGTACTTC	CASSLAGSGHEQYF